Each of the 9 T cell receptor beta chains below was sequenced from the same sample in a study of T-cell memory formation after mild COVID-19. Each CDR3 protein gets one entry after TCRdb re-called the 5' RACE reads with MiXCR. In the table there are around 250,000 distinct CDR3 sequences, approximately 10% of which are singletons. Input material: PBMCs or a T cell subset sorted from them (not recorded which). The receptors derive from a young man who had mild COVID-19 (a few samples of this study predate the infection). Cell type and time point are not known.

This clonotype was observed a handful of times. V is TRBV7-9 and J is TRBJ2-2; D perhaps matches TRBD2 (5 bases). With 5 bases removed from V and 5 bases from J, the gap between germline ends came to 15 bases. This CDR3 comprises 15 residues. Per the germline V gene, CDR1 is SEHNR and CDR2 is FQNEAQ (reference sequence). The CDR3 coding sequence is TGTGCCAGCAGCCAACCCCTCTCGGGGACCGGGGAGCTGTTTTTT. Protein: CASSQPLSGTGELFF.

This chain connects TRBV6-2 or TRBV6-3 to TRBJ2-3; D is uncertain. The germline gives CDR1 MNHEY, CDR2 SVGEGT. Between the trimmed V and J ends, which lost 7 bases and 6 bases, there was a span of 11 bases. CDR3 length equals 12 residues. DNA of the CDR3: TGTGCCAGCACCCAGACCCAGGATACGCAGTATTTT. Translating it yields CASTQTQDTQYF.

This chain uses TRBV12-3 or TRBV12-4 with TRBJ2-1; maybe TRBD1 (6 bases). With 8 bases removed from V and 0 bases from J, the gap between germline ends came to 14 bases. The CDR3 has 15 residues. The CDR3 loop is CASRTTGSSYNEQFF. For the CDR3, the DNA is TGTGCCAGCCGAACTACAGGGAGCTCCTACAATGAGCAGTTCTTC.

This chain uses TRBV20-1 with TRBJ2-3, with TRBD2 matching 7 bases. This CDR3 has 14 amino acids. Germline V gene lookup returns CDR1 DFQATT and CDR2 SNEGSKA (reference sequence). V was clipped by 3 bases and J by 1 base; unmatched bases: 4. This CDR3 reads CSARYSGGTDTQYF. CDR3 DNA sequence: TGCAGTGCTAGGTACAGCGGGGGCACAGATACGCAGTATTTT.

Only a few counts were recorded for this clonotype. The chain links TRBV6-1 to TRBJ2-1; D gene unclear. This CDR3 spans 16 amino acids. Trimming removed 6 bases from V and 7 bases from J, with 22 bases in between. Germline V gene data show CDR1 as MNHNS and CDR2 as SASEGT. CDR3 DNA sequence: TGTGCCAGCAGGTCCCACGACCCGGCCCTTGGAAATGAGCAGTTCTTC. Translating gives CASRSHDPALGNEQFF.

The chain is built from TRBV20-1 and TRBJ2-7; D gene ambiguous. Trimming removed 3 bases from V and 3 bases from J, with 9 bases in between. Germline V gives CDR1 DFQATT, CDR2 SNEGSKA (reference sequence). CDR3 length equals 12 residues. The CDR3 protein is CSASGQNYEQYV. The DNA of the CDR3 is TGCAGTGCTAGTGGCCAAAACTACGAGCAGTACGTC.

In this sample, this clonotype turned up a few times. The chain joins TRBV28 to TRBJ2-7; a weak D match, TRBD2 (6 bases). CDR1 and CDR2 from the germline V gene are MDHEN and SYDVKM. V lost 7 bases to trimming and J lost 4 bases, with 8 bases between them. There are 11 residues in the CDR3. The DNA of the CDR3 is TGTGCCAGCACTCGGGGGTACGAGCAGTACGTC. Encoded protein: CASTRGYEQYV.

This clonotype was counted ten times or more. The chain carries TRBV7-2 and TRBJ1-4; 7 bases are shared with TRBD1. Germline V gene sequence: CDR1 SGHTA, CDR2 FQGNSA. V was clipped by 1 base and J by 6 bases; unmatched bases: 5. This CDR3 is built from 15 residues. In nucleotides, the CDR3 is TGTGCCAGCAGCTTAGTGCGGCAGGGGGATGAAAAACTGTTTTTT. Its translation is CASSLVRQGDEKLFF. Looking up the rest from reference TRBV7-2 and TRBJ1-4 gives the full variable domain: GAGVSQSPSNKVTEKGKDVELRCDPISGHTALYWYRQSLGQGLEFLIYFQGNSAPDKSGLPSDRFSAERTGGSVSTLTIQRTQQEDSAVYLCASSLVRQGDEKLFFGSGTQLSVL.

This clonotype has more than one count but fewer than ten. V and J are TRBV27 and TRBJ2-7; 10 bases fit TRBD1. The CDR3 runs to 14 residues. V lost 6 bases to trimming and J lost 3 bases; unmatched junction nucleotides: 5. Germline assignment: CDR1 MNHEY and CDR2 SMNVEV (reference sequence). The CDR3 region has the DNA TGTGCCAGCAGCTATGGGACAGGGGTCTACGAGCAGTACGTC. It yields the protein CASSYGTGVYEQYV.